This is a list of T cell receptor beta chains from one sample in a study of vaccination and CD4 T cells after COVID-19. The antigens of these receptors remain unknown. TCRdb re-analysed the PCR reads in MiXCR, keeping a single row per CDR3 protein. The sample includes around 20,000 distinct CDR3 sequences, 40% to 50% of them seen just once. The sequencing here drew on CD4+ T cells from blood, cultured in vitro, taken before SARS-CoV-2 vaccination. All receptors derive from a human donor who had recovered from COVID-19. Both conserved end residues are part of each CDR3. A D gene is named only where the DNA matches it firmly. Only some rows state a clone size, as once, few, many or a class for expanded clones.

d_call	v_call	j_call	clone_size	cdr3_aa	cdr3_nt
TRBD2	TRBV5-1	TRBJ2-5	.	CASRVGAGVQETQYF	TGCGCCAGCAGAGTGGGAGCGGGAGTCCAAGAGACCCAGTACTTC
.	TRBV7-2	TRBJ2-7	few	CASSLIQGGSYEQYF	TGTGCCAGCAGCTTAATACAGGGAGGGTCCTACGAGCAGTACTTC
.	TRBV18	TRBJ1-6	.	CASSPPGRSYNSPLHF	TGTGCCAGCTCACCACCGGGGAGGTCCTATAATTCACCCCTCCACTTT
TRBD1	TRBV20-1	TRBJ1-2	few	CSASAWSGGDYGYTF	TGCAGTGCTAGTGCATGGTCAGGGGGCGATTATGGCTACACCTTC
.	TRBV11-1	TRBJ2-2	.	CASSLVPHREELFF	TGTGCCAGCAGCTTAGTCCCCCACCGTGAGGAGCTGTTTTTT
.	TRBV11-3	TRBJ1-2	.	CASSLIPGLGDNTF	TGTGCCAGCAGCTTGATACCGGGGCTGGGGGACAACACCTTC
.	TRBV2	TRBJ1-6	few	CASSEAPRGSPLHF	TGTGCCAGCAGTGAAGCCCCCCGGGGGTCACCCCTCCACTTT
.	TRBV20-1	TRBJ2-5	.	CSATRGRRARETQYF	TGCAGTGCGACCCGGGGGAGACGGGCGCGGGAGACCCAGTACTTC
TRBD1	TRBV29-1	TRBJ1-5	large	CSATSDRELGSQHF	TGCAGCGCAACGTCAGACAGGGAACTGGGGTCCCAGCATTTT
TRBD1	TRBV20-1	TRBJ1-2	few	CSARAGTGLDYGYTF	TGCAGTGCTAGAGCGGGGACAGGGCTCGACTATGGCTACACCTTC
.	TRBV20-1	TRBJ2-7	few	CSARDLVRGGTYEQYF	TGCAGTGCTAGAGATTTGGTCAGGGGAGGCACCTACGAGCAGTACTTC
.	TRBV7-9	TRBJ1-6	few	CASSFGGADDNSPLHF	TGTGCCAGCAGCTTCGGTGGAGCCGACGATAATTCACCCCTCCACTTT
TRBD1	TRBV5-6	TRBJ1-6	few	CASSRDSQGGYNSPLHF	TGTGCCAGCAGTCGAGATTCCCAGGGGGGCTATAATTCACCCCTCCACTTT
TRBD1	TRBV19	TRBJ1-2	.	CASRTGNVGYTF	TGTGCCAGTAGGACAGGGAACGTCGGCTACACCTTC
.	TRBV7-9	TRBJ2-2	.	CASSSSGPGGGELFF	TGTGCCAGCAGCAGTAGCGGTCCGGGCGGAGGGGAGCTGTTTTTT
.	TRBV19	TRBJ1-3	once	CASSTRDSSSGNTIYF	TGTGCCAGTAGTACCCGGGACTCCAGCTCTGGAAACACCATATATTTT
.	TRBV10-3	TRBJ2-7	.	CASRESTHEQYF	TGTGCCAGCAGGGAGTCAACCCACGAGCAGTACTTC